This TCR beta chain was retrieved from a study of vaccination and CD4 T cells after COVID-19. As for the study in general: The convalescents, six males and four females, included two who were Hispanic.

A word on this clonotype: Antigen: not known.

With the Oncomine TCR Beta short-read assay, DNA from cultured CD4+ T cells was sequenced. Each CDR3 protein is one row after TCRdb ran MiXCR on the PCR reads. This table holds over 7,000 distinct CDR3 sequences, around 66% found once. Treatment described: roughly nine-day PBMC culture with coronavirus spike peptide pools or control peptides (ViraFEST assay). Germline V gene sequence: CDR1 SGHVS, CDR2 FNYEAQ. This CDR3 is built from 14 residues. Trimming cost V 5 bases and J 8 bases; bases outside gene matches: 6. Source: cultured CD4+ T cells from blood, taken after SARS-CoV-2 vaccination. This clonotype was obtained from a human donor with COVID-19. This sequence joins TRBV7-6 and TRBJ2-1, with 10 bases that match TRBD2. The DNA of the CDR3 is TGTGCCAGCAGCAGGGGACTAGCGTCCGATGAGCAGTTCTTC. It encodes CASSRGLASDEQFF.